This T cell receptor (beta chain) was sequenced during a study of T cell changes during pregnancy in multiple sclerosis. The ends were cut back, 6 bases at V and 5 bases at J, with 11 bases in the middle. The CDR3 runs 13 residues. Per germline, CDR1 MNHEY and CDR2 SMNVEV (reference sequence). Repertoires were generated with immunoSEQ multiplex PCR, while TCRdb's copy carries only in-frame clones and drops some. The repertoire holds roughly 52,000 clones, with around 89% as singletons. The V call is TRBV27, the J call TRBJ2-1; D is uncertain. The sample in question was CD4+ T cells from peripheral blood mononuclear cells, obtained in the first trimester of pregnancy. This TCR was sampled from a female donor with multiple sclerosis, enrolled in a pregnancy study. CDR3 in amino acids: CASSFSEDNEQFF. In DNA form, the CDR3 reads TGTGCCAGCAGCTTCAGCGAGGACAATGAGCAGTTCTTC.